This T cell receptor (beta chain) was captured in a study of beta chain features in type 1 diabetes. Study observations and caveats: Type 1 diabetes patients had TCRB CDR3s that were shorter (moderately but significantly so) in all four CD4+ subsets.

What was sequenced were expressed TCRB transcripts, since all of the isolated RNA had been reverse transcribed. Profiling relied on immunoSEQ multiplex PCR, and the TCRdb table lists in-frame clones only, not all of them. Of about 650,000 clones detected, around an eighth appear once; the ten largest clones hold over 0.1%. V lost 0 bases and J lost 6, with 18 bases in between. CDR1 and CDR2 (germline): SGHRS, YFSETQ. This CDR3 has 16 amino acids. Only a few counts were recorded for this clone. Its antigen is unidentified. The sequenced sample consisted of naive CD4+ T cells from blood. This TCR was sampled from a man aged 25 to 40 with type 1 diabetes. The chain joins TRBV5-1 to TRBJ1-2; D is possibly TRBD1 (5 bases). The CDR3 DNA follows: TGCGCCAGCAGCTTGGGCGGGACGGACCCCCCTCATGGCTACACCTTC. Residues: CASSLGGTDPPHGYTF.